A selection of T cell receptor beta chains follows, all from one sample in a study of CD8 T cells in ankylosing spondylitis. One entry per CDR3 protein results from TCRdb running MiXCR on the 5' RACE reads. Of fewer than 550,000 distinct CDR3 sequences listed, about 5.7% are singletons. Sequencing used blood, either unsorted or a sorted T cell fraction (not recorded which). These receptors were collected from a male donor with ankylosing spondylitis. Each CDR3 is given with its conserved first and last residue. The D gene is left open where the match is weak. Clone sizes are given selectively: once, few, many, or a class where the clone is expanded.

j_call v_call d_call clone_size cdr3_aa cdr3_nt
TRBJ1-2 TRBV28 - many CASRSSGNYGYTF TGTGCCAGCAGGTCTTCGGGGAACTATGGCTACACCTTC
TRBJ2-7 TRBV20-1 - many CSAQTGRYTYEQYF TGCAGTGCTCAAACAGGGCGCTATACCTACGAGCAGTACTTC
TRBJ1-3 TRBV7-2 - many CASSLQWTVSGNTIYF TGTGCCAGCAGCTTACAATGGACGGTCTCTGGAAACACCATATATTTT
TRBJ2-5 TRBV6-1 - few CASRHRVDQETQYF TGTGCCAGCAGACACAGGGTTGACCAAGAGACCCAGTACTTC
TRBJ2-7 TRBV18 TRBD1 - CASSPATGAYEQYF TGTGCCAGCTCACCAGCGACAGGGGCCTACGAGCAGTACTTC
TRBJ2-3 TRBV6-2/TRBV6-3 - - CASSYSSRGRSTDTQYF TGTGCCAGCAGTTACTCGAGCAGGGGAAGAAGCACAGATACGCAGTATTTT
TRBJ2-5 TRBV5-1 TRBD2 many CASSLGLAGGGETQYF TGCGCCAGCAGCTTGGGACTAGCGGGAGGAGGAGAGACCCAGTACTTC
TRBJ1-1 TRBV4-3 TRBD1 many CASSHGQGGTEAFF TGCGCCAGCAGCCACGGACAGGGGGGCACTGAAGCTTTCTTT
TRBJ2-7 TRBV18 - many CASSYQDSYEQYF TGTGCCAGCTCATATCAGGACAGTTACGAGCAGTACTTC
TRBJ2-1 TRBV5-1 - - CASSAGQRTGNEQFF TGCGCCAGCAGCGCGGGACAGCGGACGGGCAATGAGCAGTTCTTC
TRBJ1-1 TRBV20-1 - once CSARVLRGMNTEAFF TGCAGTGCTAGAGTCCTGAGAGGGATGAACACTGAAGCTTTCTTT
TRBJ2-3 TRBV7-9 - few CASSFGYGLSTDTQYF TGTGCCAGCAGCTTCGGATACGGCTTAAGCACAGATACGCAGTATTTT
TRBJ2-3 TRBV29-1 TRBD1 - CSGGGSGTGSADTQYF TGCAGCGGAGGAGGTTCCGGGACAGGATCCGCAGATACGCAGTATTTT
TRBJ2-2 TRBV20-1 - many CSARTQGLRELFF TGCAGTGCTAGAACACAGGGTCTTCGGGAGCTGTTTTTT
TRBJ2-7 TRBV6-1 - many CASSQDPVYEQYF TGTGCCAGCAGTCAGGATCCCGTCTACGAGCAGTACTTC
TRBJ2-7 TRBV5-1 - few CASSLVNAVKEQYF TGCGCCAGCAGCTTGGTGAATGCGGTGAAAGAGCAGTACTTC
TRBJ2-7 TRBV29-1 - - CSAGEVDSYEQYF TGCAGCGCCGGAGAGGTCGACAGTTACGAGCAGTACTTC
TRBJ2-4 TRBV27 TRBD1 - CASSLPLRQGAKNIQYF TGTGCCAGCAGTTTACCCCTCCGACAGGGTGCCAAAAACATTCAGTACTTC
TRBJ2-1 TRBV5-1 - few CASSLVQTAYNEQFF TGCGCCAGCAGCTTGGTTCAAACTGCCTACAATGAGCAGTTCTTC
TRBJ2-3 TRBV7-3 - many CASGRDNTDTQYF TGTGCCAGCGGCAGGGATAACACAGATACGCAGTATTTT
TRBJ2-3 TRBV20-1 - - CSASPGGSATDTQYF TGCAGTGCCAGCCCCGGGGGCTCAGCCACAGATACGCAGTATTTT
TRBJ2-3 TRBV3-1 - many CASSQGISANTDTQYF TGTGCCAGCAGCCAAGGAATTAGCGCTAACACAGATACGCAGTATTTT
TRBJ1-2 TRBV29-1 - many CSVYRAGSTRGYTF TGCAGCGTTTACAGGGCAGGTTCGACCAGGGGCTACACCTTC
TRBJ2-1 TRBV28 - many CASTRGTASYNEQFF TGTGCCAGCACCCGCGGGACTGCCTCCTACAATGAGCAGTTCTTC
TRBJ2-1 TRBV12-3/TRBV12-4 - many CASSPRPRNGYEQFF TGTGCCAGCAGTCCACGCCCAAGGAACGGGTATGAGCAGTTCTTC
TRBJ1-5 TRBV12-3/TRBV12-4 TRBD1 many CASSLGTGAVQPQHF TGTGCCAGCAGTTTAGGGACAGGGGCTGTTCAGCCCCAGCATTTT
TRBJ1-2 TRBV25-1 TRBD1 many CASSEPRTGGVYGYTF TGTGCCAGCAGTGAACCCCGGACAGGGGGCGTCTATGGCTACACCTTC
TRBJ2-1 TRBV7-3 TRBD2 many CASSLIGLAGDNEQFF TGTGCCAGCAGCTTAATCGGGCTAGCGGGGGACAATGAGCAGTTCTTC
TRBJ1-1 TRBV7-2 - many CASSFFEGTEAFF TGTGCCAGCAGCTTCTTTGAGGGCACTGAAGCTTTCTTT
TRBJ2-1 TRBV15 - many CATSRAVQLTYNEQFF TGTGCCACCAGCAGAGCGGTGCAGCTCACCTACAATGAGCAGTTCTTC
TRBJ1-2 TRBV3-1 TRBD1 few CASSQPGGGGYTF TGTGCCAGCAGCCAACCAGGGGGCGGAGGCTACACCTTC
TRBJ2-7 TRBV18 TRBD1 many CASSPDRGWNEQYF TGTGCCAGCTCACCCGACAGGGGGTGGAACGAGCAGTACTTC
TRBJ2-3 TRBV20-1 - many CSAQIAGNTQYF TGCAGTGCGCAGATTGCCGGGAATACGCAGTATTTT
TRBJ2-7 TRBV4-1 - many CASSHLAGGRDEQYF TGCGCCAGCAGCCACCTAGCTGGGGGGAGAGACGAGCAGTACTTC
TRBJ2-7 TRBV4-2 - - CASSPGDHEQYF TGTGCCAGCAGCCCCGGGGACCACGAGCAGTACTTC
TRBJ2-1 TRBV28 - many CASSFSPGTYNEQFF TGTGCCAGCAGTTTCTCTCCAGGAACTTACAATGAGCAGTTCTTC
TRBJ1-3 TRBV7-2 - many CASSSMGAGNTIYF TGTGCCAGCAGCTCAATGGGGGCTGGAAACACCATATATTTT
TRBJ2-7 TRBV7-9 - many CASSLFGNTDFSYEQYF TGTGCCAGCAGCTTATTTGGCAATACAGATTTCTCCTACGAGCAGTACTTC
TRBJ2-2 TRBV3-1 TRBD1 - CASSQDSAQGALSGELFF TGTGCCAGCAGCCAAGATTCCGCCCAGGGGGCACTGTCCGGGGAGCTGTTTTTT
TRBJ2-2 TRBV5-6 TRBD1 many CASRKVYRGRTGELFF TGTGCCAGCAGGAAAGTATACAGGGGGCGCACCGGGGAGCTGTTTTTT